A selection of T cell receptor beta chains follows, all from one sample in a study of blood T cell repertoires in COVID-19. Sequenced by immunoSEQ multiplex PCR; TCRdb stores in-frame clones only, minus some. The repertoire holds more than 200,000 clones, with 70% to 90% as singletons. The source material was peripheral blood. The receptors derive from a man aged 35-49 years with acute or convalescent COVID-19. Both conserved end residues are part of each CDR3. Fields, in order: CDR3 length, D gene, J gene, clone size, V gene, CDR3 protein, CDR3 DNA. A D gene is named only where the DNA matches it firmly. Only some rows state a clone size, as once, few, many or a class for expanded clones.

cdr3_length: 17; d_call: TRBD2; j_call: TRBJ2-5; clone_size: NA; v_call: TRBV3-1/TRBV3-2; cdr3_aa: CASSQDRASGGQETQYF; cdr3_nt: TGTGCCAGCAGCCAAGATAGGGCTAGCGGGGGGCAAGAGACCCAGTACTTC
cdr3_length: 15; d_call: NA; j_call: TRBJ2-7; clone_size: NA; v_call: TRBV5-1; cdr3_aa: CASSSTDRYVDEQYF; cdr3_nt: TGCGCCAGCAGCTCGACCGACAGGTATGTGGACGAGCAGTACTTC
cdr3_length: 17; d_call: TRBD2; j_call: TRBJ2-1; clone_size: NA; v_call: TRBV19; cdr3_aa: CASSMVTSGTYYNEQFF; cdr3_nt: TGTGCCAGTAGTATGGTAACTAGCGGGACCTACTACAATGAGCAGTTCTTC
cdr3_length: 18; d_call: NA; j_call: TRBJ1-6; clone_size: NA; v_call: TRBV27; cdr3_aa: CASSLRGPSWISNSPLHF; cdr3_nt: TGTGCCAGCAGTCTCCGAGGGCCCTCCTGGATATCGAATTCACCCCTCCACTTT
cdr3_length: 15; d_call: NA; j_call: TRBJ1-1; clone_size: NA; v_call: TRBV10-1; cdr3_aa: CASNPGSSYYTEAFF; cdr3_nt: TGCGCCAGCAATCCGGGCTCTAGCTATTACACTGAAGCTTTCTTT
cdr3_length: 15; d_call: TRBD2; j_call: TRBJ2-7; clone_size: NA; v_call: TRBV28; cdr3_aa: CASGTAGGASYEQYF; cdr3_nt: TGTGCCAGCGGAACTGCGGGAGGGGCCTCCTACGAGCAGTACTTC
cdr3_length: 14; d_call: NA; j_call: TRBJ1-4; clone_size: once; v_call: TRBV18; cdr3_aa: CASHLGGAPEKLFF; cdr3_nt: TGTGCCAGCCACCTCGGGGGGGCGCCGGAAAAACTGTTTTTT
cdr3_length: 17; d_call: TRBD2; j_call: TRBJ2-3; clone_size: NA; v_call: TRBV7-9; cdr3_aa: CASSHSGLAGSTDTQYF; cdr3_nt: TGTGCCAGCAGTCACAGTGGGCTAGCGGGAAGCACAGATACGCAGTATTTT
cdr3_length: 17; d_call: TRBD2; j_call: TRBJ2-1; clone_size: NA; v_call: TRBV9; cdr3_aa: CASSVRSGSSWNNEQFF; cdr3_nt: TGTGCCAGCAGCGTACGTAGCGGGAGCAGTTGGAACAATGAGCAGTTCTTC
cdr3_length: 16; d_call: TRBD1; j_call: TRBJ2-5; clone_size: NA; v_call: TRBV2; cdr3_aa: CASSDGTGGYQETQYF; cdr3_nt: TGTGCCAGCAGTGATGGGACAGGGGGGTACCAAGAGACCCAGTACTTC
cdr3_length: 15; d_call: TRBD1; j_call: TRBJ1-6; clone_size: few; v_call: TRBV13; cdr3_aa: CASSSTGTGYSPLHF; cdr3_nt: TGTGCCAGCAGCTCCACCGGGACAGGATATTCACCCCTCCACTTT
cdr3_length: 12; d_call: NA; j_call: TRBJ1-5; clone_size: NA; v_call: TRBV12-3/TRBV12-4; cdr3_aa: CASTGGNQPQHF; cdr3_nt: TGTGCCAGCACCGGGGGTAATCAGCCCCAGCATTTT
cdr3_length: 15; d_call: TRBD1; j_call: TRBJ1-1; clone_size: NA; v_call: TRBV5-1; cdr3_aa: CASSPTTGADTEAFF; cdr3_nt: TGCGCCAGCAGCCCCACGACAGGGGCGGACACTGAAGCTTTCTTT
cdr3_length: 16; d_call: TRBD2; j_call: TRBJ2-7; clone_size: NA; v_call: TRBV5-4; cdr3_aa: CASSWRTGLALYEQYF; cdr3_nt: TGTGCCAGCAGCTGGAGGACGGGACTAGCGCTCTACGAGCAGTACTTC
cdr3_length: 15; d_call: TRBD1; j_call: TRBJ1-4; clone_size: few; v_call: TRBV7-2; cdr3_aa: CASSLIGTGGEKLFF; cdr3_nt: TGTGCCAGCAGCTTAATAGGGACAGGGGGAGAAAAACTGTTTTTT
cdr3_length: 16; d_call: NA; j_call: TRBJ1-1; clone_size: NA; v_call: TRBV6-6; cdr3_aa: CASSPLRVGGITEAFF; cdr3_nt: TGTGCCAGCAGTCCCTTGCGTGTTGGGGGCATTACTGAAGCTTTCTTT
cdr3_length: 16; d_call: NA; j_call: TRBJ1-2; clone_size: NA; v_call: TRBV28; cdr3_aa: CASTSGGTGRAYGYTF; cdr3_nt: TGTGCCAGCACCTCAGGCGGTACAGGGAGGGCGTATGGCTACACCTTC
cdr3_length: 16; d_call: NA; j_call: TRBJ2-3; clone_size: NA; v_call: TRBV5-1; cdr3_aa: CASSLVGTGLTDTQYF; cdr3_nt: TGCGCCAGCAGCTTGGTGGGGACGGGACTCACAGATACGCAGTATTTT
cdr3_length: 15; d_call: NA; j_call: TRBJ2-3; clone_size: NA; v_call: TRBV7-9; cdr3_aa: CASSLAWQEGITQYF; cdr3_nt: TGTGCCAGCAGCTTAGCGTGGCAGGAAGGAATTACGCAGTATTTT